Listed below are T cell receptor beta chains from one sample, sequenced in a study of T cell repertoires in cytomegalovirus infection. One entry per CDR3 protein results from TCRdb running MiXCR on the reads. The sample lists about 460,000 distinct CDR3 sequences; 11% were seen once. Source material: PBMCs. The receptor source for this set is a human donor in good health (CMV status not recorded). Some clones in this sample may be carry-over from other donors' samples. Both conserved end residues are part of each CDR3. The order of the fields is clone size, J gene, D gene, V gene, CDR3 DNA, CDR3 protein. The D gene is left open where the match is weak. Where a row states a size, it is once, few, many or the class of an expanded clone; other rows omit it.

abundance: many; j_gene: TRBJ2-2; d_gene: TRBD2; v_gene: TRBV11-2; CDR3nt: TGTGCCAGCAGCTTAACTAGCGGGTTCACCGGGGAGCTGTTTTTT; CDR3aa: CASSLTSGFTGELFF
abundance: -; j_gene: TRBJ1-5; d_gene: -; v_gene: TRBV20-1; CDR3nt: TGCAGTGCCGTAAGGGGAAATAGCAATCAGCCCCAGCATTTT; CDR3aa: CSAVRGNSNQPQHF
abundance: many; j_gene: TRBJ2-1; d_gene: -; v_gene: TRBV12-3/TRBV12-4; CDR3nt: TGTGCCAGCTACCAGCAAGCCTACAATGAGCAGTTCTTC; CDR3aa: CASYQQAYNEQFF
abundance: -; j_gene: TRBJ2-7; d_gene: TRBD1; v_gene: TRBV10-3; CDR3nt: TGTGCCATCAGGGGGGCCGGGACAGCCTACGAGCAGTACTTC; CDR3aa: CAIRGAGTAYEQYF
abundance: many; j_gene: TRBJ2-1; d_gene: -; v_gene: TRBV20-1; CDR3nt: TGCAGTGCTACGGGCCTCCTTCGGGGGGCAAGCTCCTACAATGAGCAGTTCTTC; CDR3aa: CSATGLLRGASSYNEQFF
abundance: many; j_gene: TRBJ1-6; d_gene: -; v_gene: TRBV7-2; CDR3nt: TGTGCCAGCAGCCCCCGCGGGGTAGTATCTAATTCACCCCTCCACTTT; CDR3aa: CASSPRGVVSNSPLHF
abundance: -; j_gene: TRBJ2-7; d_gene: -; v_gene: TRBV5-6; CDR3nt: TGTGCCAGCAGCCTACAGGAACTTTACGAGCAGTACTTC; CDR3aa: CASSLQELYEQYF
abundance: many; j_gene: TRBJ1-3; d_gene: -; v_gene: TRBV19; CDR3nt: TGTGCCAGTAGCTCAGGGTTTTCGGTTCCCGGACAAGGAAACACCATATATTTT; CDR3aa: CASSSGFSVPGQGNTIYF
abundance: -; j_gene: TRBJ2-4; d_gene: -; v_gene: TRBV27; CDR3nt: TGTGCCAGCCCCCCGAGGTACGCCAAAAACATTCAGTACTTC; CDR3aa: CASPPRYAKNIQYF
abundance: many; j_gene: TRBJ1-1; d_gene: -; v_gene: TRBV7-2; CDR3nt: TGTGCCAGCAGCCTGGACCTTGGCACTGAAGCTTTCTTT; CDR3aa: CASSLDLGTEAFF
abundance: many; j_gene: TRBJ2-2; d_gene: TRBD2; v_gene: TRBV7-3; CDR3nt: TGTGCCAGCAGCTTAAGTAGCGGGAGTGGAAACGGGGAGCTGTTTTTT; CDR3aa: CASSLSSGSGNGELFF
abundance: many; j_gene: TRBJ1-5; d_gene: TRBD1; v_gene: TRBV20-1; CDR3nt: TGCAGTGCTCTCGGACAGGGAGGCAATCAGCCCCAGCATTTT; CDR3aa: CSALGQGGNQPQHF
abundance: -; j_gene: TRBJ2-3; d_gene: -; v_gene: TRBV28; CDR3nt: TGTGCCAGCAGTTTGGGGAACATAGATACGCAGTATTTT; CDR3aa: CASSLGNIDTQYF
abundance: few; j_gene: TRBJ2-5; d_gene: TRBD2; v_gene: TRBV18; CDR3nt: TGTGCCAGCTCACCACGAGCGGGAGGGCCCCGAGAGACCCAGTACTTC; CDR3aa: CASSPRAGGPRETQYF
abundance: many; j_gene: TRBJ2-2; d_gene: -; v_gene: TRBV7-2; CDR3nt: TGTGCCAGCAGCTTATACCATCTTGGGAATGGCGGGGAGCTGTTTTTT; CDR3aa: CASSLYHLGNGGELFF
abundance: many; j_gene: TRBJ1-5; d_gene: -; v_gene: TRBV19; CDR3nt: TGTGCCAGTAGTATTAGCCGGTATAGCAATCAGCCCCAGCATTTT; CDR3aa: CASSISRYSNQPQHF
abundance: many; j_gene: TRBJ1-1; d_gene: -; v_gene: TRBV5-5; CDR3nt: TGTGCCAGCAGCTGGGAATTACAGGCCAACACTGAAGCTTTCTTT; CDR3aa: CASSWELQANTEAFF
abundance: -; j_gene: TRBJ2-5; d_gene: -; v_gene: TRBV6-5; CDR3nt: TGTGCCAGCAGTGGGGTGGGGAGCCAAGAGACCCAGTACTTC; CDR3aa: CASSGVGSQETQYF